This TCR beta chain emerged from a study of CD8 T cells in ankylosing spondylitis. Study-level findings and limits: Relatively rare in peripheral blood, disease-linked clones were also CD8+. Past studies reported some motif variants in reactive arthritis synovial fluid and blood. According to the report, clones linked to the disease were significantly enriched in matched synovial fluid samples taken from ankylosing spondylitis patients. For ankylosing spondylitis blood, a TCR beta motif of under ten highly homologous variants appeared characteristic.

A quantitative 5'-RACE method, one with molecular barcodes, was used to make TCR beta libraries. A single record per CDR3 protein comes from TCRdb applying MiXCR to the 5' RACE reads. The table includes 250,000 to 350,000 distinct CDR3 sequences, 7% to 9% detected once. This clonotype was observed many times. The antigen is undetermined. V was clipped by 3 bases and J by 4 bases; unmatched bases: 7. The length of the CDR3 is 16 residues. Germline-derived CDR1 and CDR2 are MGHRA and YSYEKL. Sequences were obtained from blood, either unsorted or a sorted T cell fraction (not recorded which). The genes are TRBV4-1 and TRBJ2-1, with 9 bases that match TRBD2. This sequence originates from a male donor with ankylosing spondylitis. CDR3 sequence: CASSHFLAGLYNEQFF. The CDR3 region has the DNA TGCGCCAGCAGCCATTTCCTAGCGGGGTTATACAATGAGCAGTTCTTC.